These 21 T cell receptor beta chains were sequenced from one sample in a study of blood T cell repertoires in COVID-19. Here immunoSEQ multiplex PCR was the method, and the copy in TCRdb shows in-frame clones only, minus some. The sample yields fewer than 250,000 clones, under 90% seen once. Sequenced sample: peripheral blood. Receptor source: a man aged 50 to 60 with acute or convalescent COVID-19.

CDR3 bases: TGTGCCAGTAGCAGGGAGATTGGTTCCGAGCAGTACTTC. It translates to CASSREIGSEQYF. This rearrangement joins TRBV7-8 to TRBJ2-7, with D perhaps matching TRBD1 or TRBD2 (5 bases each). The V gene lost 9 bases and the J gene lost 6 bases, with 18 bases spanning the gap. Germline-derived CDR1 and CDR2 are SGHVS and FQNEAQ. The CDR3 runs 13 residues.

This sequence joins TRBV5-1 and TRBJ1-6; D gene ambiguous. The CDR3 consists of 17 residues. Trimming shortened V by 0 bases and J by 0 bases, and 10 bases separated the two germline ends. Germline V CDR1 and CDR2: SGHRS, YFSETQ. CDR3 in DNA: TGCGCCAGCAGCTTGGAGGCGGTGAGCTCCTATAATTCACCCCTCCACTTT. It yields the protein CASSLEAVSSYNSPLHF.

The V gene is TRBV9, the J gene TRBJ1-1, with a possible D match to TRBD1 (5 bases). The CDR3 has 16 residues. Germline V lookup: CDR1 SGDLS, CDR2 YYNGEE. Between the trimmed V and J ends, which lost 0 bases and 6 bases, there was a span of 18 bases. The CDR3 DNA follows: TGTGCCAGCAGCGTAGATGGCGGCAGTGGGGCCGCTGAAGCTTTCTTT. It specifies CASSVDGGSGAAEAFF.

The rearrangement joins TRBV6-6 to TRBJ2-7, with TRBD1 identical over 8 bases. CDR1 is MNHNY, CDR2 SVGAGI, per germline (reference sequence). The CDR3 is 14 amino acids. With 5 bases clipped from V and 1 base from J, the junction kept 4 bases outside the gene matches. The CDR3 DNA follows: TGTGCCAGCAGTCCAAGACAGGGGTCCTACGAGCAGTACTTC. It specifies CASSPRQGSYEQYF.

The V and J genes are TRBV5-1 and TRBJ2-5; maybe TRBD2 (5 bases). CDR1 SGHRS and CDR2 YFSETQ come from the germline V gene. The V and J ends lost 0 bases and 2 bases respectively, with 8 bases between them. The CDR3 covers 14 residues. This CDR3 reads CASSLAEAQETQYF. The CDR3 DNA sequence: TGCGCCAGCAGCTTGGCGGAGGCTCAAGAGACCCAGTACTTC.

The V and J genes are TRBV19 and TRBJ1-1, with D possibly being TRBD1 (6 bases). This CDR3 is 11 amino acids long. Germline V lookup: CDR1 LNHDA, CDR2 SQIVND (reference sequence). V was clipped by 8 bases and J by 3 bases, with 7 bases between them. The CDR3 loop reads CASGGYTEAFF. Here the CDR3 DNA reads TGTGCCAGTGGGGGCTACACTGAAGCTTTCTTT.

This chain joins TRBV5-5 and TRBJ2-3, with D maybe TRBD2 (6 bases). Germline CDR1 reads SGHKS; CDR2 reads YYEKEE (reference sequence). The CDR3 has 14 residues. V dropped 4 bases and J dropped 5 bases, with 14 bases sitting between them. This CDR3 is CASSHSGVRDTQYF. Written as DNA, the CDR3 is TGTGCCAGCAGCCACTCGGGAGTGAGAGATACGCAGTATTTT.

The chain combines TRBV6-1 with TRBJ1-2; D possibly corresponds to TRBD1 (6 bases). The CDR3 extends over 15 amino acids. V was trimmed by 5 bases and J by 3 bases, leaving 16 bases between them. Germline-derived CDR1 and CDR2 are MNHNS and SASEGT. The CDR3 region has the DNA TGTGCCAGCAGTAACAGGGTCCCTACGGACTATGGCTACACCTTC. Translation gives CASSNRVPTDYGYTF.

The chain is built from TRBV3-1 (or the pseudogene TRBV3-2) and TRBJ1-6, with 8 positions matching TRBD1. The junction had 6 bases not matched to a gene; V was cut back by 2 bases and J by 6 bases. Germline CDR1 is LGHDT and CDR2 is YNNKEL (reference sequence). The CDR3 loop spans 16 amino acids. The CDR3 is CASSQKQGAPNSPLHF. The CDR3 DNA reads TGTGCCAGCAGCCAAAAGCAGGGGGCGCCTAATTCACCCCTCCACTTT.

V and J are TRBV5-1 and TRBJ1-1; TRBD1 is a possible D gene (6 bases). The V gene's germline CDR1 is SGHRS and CDR2 YFSETQ. Between the trimmed V and J ends, which lost 4 bases and 0 bases, there was a span of 16 bases. CDR3 length equals 16 residues. The CDR3 here is CASSPGTLYMNTEAFF. In DNA form, the CDR3 reads TGCGCCAGCAGCCCGGGGACATTGTATATGAACACTGAAGCTTTCTTT.

Points on this clone: Other nucleotide sequences from this sample produce the same CDR3. V is TRBV6-5 and J is TRBJ1-6; D is perhaps TRBD1 (5 bases). The germline V gene has CDR1 MNHEY and CDR2 SVGAGI. V dropped 7 bases and J dropped 7 bases, with 14 bases sitting between them. The CDR3 extends over 14 amino acids. The CDR3 is CASTRTGGNSPLHF. CDR3 in DNA: TGTGCCAGCACCCGAACGGGGGGGAATTCACCCCTCCACTTT.

The V gene is TRBV3-1 (or the pseudogene TRBV3-2), the J gene TRBJ2-3; D is possibly TRBD1 (6 bases). V shed 1 base and J shed 4 bases, with 15 bases lying between them. Germline V gene data show CDR1 as LGHDT and CDR2 as YNNKEL (reference sequence). The length of the CDR3 is 16 residues. As DNA, the CDR3 is TGTGCCAGCAGCCAAGGGGGACAACCCGCACCAGATACGCAGTATTTT. Amino acids: CASSQGGQPAPDTQYF.

The chain carries TRBV6-5 and TRBJ2-5; possible D gene TRBD1, 6 bases. CDR3 size: 13 residues. Trimming stripped 7 bases from V and 0 bases from J, with 9 bases between. The V gene's germline CDR1 is MNHEY and CDR2 SVGAGI. CDR3 nucleotide sequence: TGTGCCAGCACGGACAGTCACCAAGAGACCCAGTACTTC. Protein sequence: CASTDSHQETQYF.

This clone has a single count. The V gene is TRBV7-3, the J gene TRBJ2-1; 13 bases fit TRBD2. The CDR3 consists of 17 residues. Unmatched junction bases numbered 6, after V lost 5 bases and J lost 2 bases. In germline, CDR1 is SGHTA, CDR2 FQGTGA. CDR3 sequence: CASSRLAGGPPYNEQFF. The CDR3 DNA reads TGTGCCAGCAGCAGACTAGCGGGGGGACCTCCCTACAATGAGCAGTTCTTC.

J is TRBJ2-7 and V is TRBV27; perhaps TRBD2 as D (6 bases). V was shortened by 5 bases and J by 4 bases, with 18 bases between the two germline ends. CDR1 MNHEY and CDR2 SMNVEV come from the germline V gene (reference sequence). The CDR3 spans 15 residues. The CDR3 DNA reads as TGTGCCAGCAGTCTCGGCAGGGACTTTGTATACGAGCAGTACTTC. Its translation is CASSLGRDFVYEQYF.

The CDR3 reads CASTLGTGRGYTF. Written as DNA, the CDR3 is TGTGCCAGTACACTCGGGACAGGGAGGGGCTACACCTTC. This sequence joins TRBV6-5 and TRBJ1-2, with 9 bases lining up with TRBD1. Germline assignment: CDR1 MNHEY and CDR2 SVGAGI. The CDR3 sequence is 13 residues long. V shed 9 bases and J 8 bases; nucleotides not matched to a gene: 10.

The chain combines TRBV6-5 with TRBJ1-1; maybe TRBD1 (6 bases). The CDR3 is 14 amino acids. Germline V CDR1 and CDR2: MNHEY, SVGAGI. Trimming took 7 bases from V and 8 from J, leaving 20 bases between them. DNA of the CDR3: TGTGCCAGCACTAGCGGGGGCAGCCCGACCGAAGCTTTCTTT. It codes for CASTSGGSPTEAFF.

The chain recombines TRBV7-9 with TRBJ1-5; no definite D call. CDR3 length equals 12 residues. Trimming cost V 3 bases and J 6 bases, with 6 bases left between them. Germline V gene sequence: CDR1 SEHNR, CDR2 FQNEAQ (reference sequence). The CDR3 reads CASSLGAQPQHF. The CDR3 nucleotides read TGTGCCAGCAGCTTGGGAGCTCAGCCCCAGCATTTT.

The rearrangement uses TRBV27 and TRBJ1-1; D perhaps matches TRBD1 (6 bases). Trimming left V 5 bases short and J 1 base short, with 14 bases between. CDR1 MNHEY and CDR2 SMNVEV come from the germline V gene (reference sequence). The CDR3 covers 15 residues. The CDR3 coding sequence is TGTGCCAGCAGTCCCCGCCGGACAGAGAACACTGAAGCTTTCTTT. Its translation: CASSPRRTENTEAFF.

This clone was counted a few times. DNA for the CDR3: TGTGCCAGTAGTCCCACTCCGGGGACAGAGAACAATGAGCAGTTCTTC. This gives the protein CASSPTPGTENNEQFF. The gene calls are TRBV19 and TRBJ2-1, with 7 bases matching TRBD1. With V trimmed by 5 bases and J by 5 bases, 12 bases remained unmatched. The CDR3 is made up of 16 amino acids. CDR1 and CDR2 from the germline V gene are LNHDA and SQIVND (reference sequence).

This clone has at least ten counts. The J gene is TRBJ2-3, the V gene TRBV19; TRBD2 agrees at 7 bases. Per germline, CDR1 LNHDA and CDR2 SQIVND (reference sequence). The trim removed 6 bases at V and 2 bases at J, leaving 8 bases unmatched. The CDR3 runs to 15 residues. CDR3 amino acids: CASSRQSGTTDTQYF. The DNA for the CDR3 is TGTGCCAGTAGCCGTCAAAGCGGGACCACAGATACGCAGTATTTT.